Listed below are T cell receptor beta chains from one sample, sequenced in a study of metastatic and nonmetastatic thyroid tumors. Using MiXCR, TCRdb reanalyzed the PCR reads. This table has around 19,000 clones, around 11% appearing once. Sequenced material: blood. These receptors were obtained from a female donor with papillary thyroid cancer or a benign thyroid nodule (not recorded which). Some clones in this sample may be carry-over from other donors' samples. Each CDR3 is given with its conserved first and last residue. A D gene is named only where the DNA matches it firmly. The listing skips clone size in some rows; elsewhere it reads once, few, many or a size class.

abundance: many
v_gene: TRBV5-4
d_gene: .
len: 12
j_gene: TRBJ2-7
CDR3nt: TGTGCCAGCAGCTCAGACACCTACGAGCAGTACTTC
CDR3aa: CASSSDTYEQYF

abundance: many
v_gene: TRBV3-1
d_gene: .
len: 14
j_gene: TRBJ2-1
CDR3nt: TGTGCCAGCAGCCCCCCGGCCGTTTACAATGAGCAGTTCTTC
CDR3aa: CASSPPAVYNEQFF

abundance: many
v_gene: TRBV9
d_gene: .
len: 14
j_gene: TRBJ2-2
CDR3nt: TGTGCCAGCAGCGTAGCAGCGAACACCGGGGAGCTGTTTTTT
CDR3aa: CASSVAANTGELFF

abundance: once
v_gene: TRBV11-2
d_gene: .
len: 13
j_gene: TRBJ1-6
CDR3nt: TGTGCAACCTCTGACTGTTTAAATTCACCCCTCCACTTT
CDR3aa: CATSDCLNSPLHF

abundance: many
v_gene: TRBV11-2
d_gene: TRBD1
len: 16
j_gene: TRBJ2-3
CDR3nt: TGTGCCAGCAGGGAGGGGGGACAGGGGGAGGCAGATACGCAGTATTTT
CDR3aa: CASREGGQGEADTQYF

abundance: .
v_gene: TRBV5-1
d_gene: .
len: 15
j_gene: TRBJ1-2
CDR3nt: TGCGCCAGCAGCTCAGGGGAGGGGATACGGTATGGCTACACCTTC
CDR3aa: CASSSGEGIRYGYTF

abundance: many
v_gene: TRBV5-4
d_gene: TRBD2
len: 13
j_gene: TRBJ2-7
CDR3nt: TGTGCCAGCAGCTCGACCAAGGGAGACCAGCGGGAGTTC
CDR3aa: CASSSTKGDQREF

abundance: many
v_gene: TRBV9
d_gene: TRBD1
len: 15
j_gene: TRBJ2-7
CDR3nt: TGTGCCAGCAGCGTAGTTGGGACAGATCTCGGGGAGCAGTACTTC
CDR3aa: CASSVVGTDLGEQYF

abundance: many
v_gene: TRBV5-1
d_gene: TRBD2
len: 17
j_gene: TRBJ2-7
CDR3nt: TGCGCCAGCAGCTTGTTCCCGGGACTAGAGGGAGCCTACGAGCAGTACTTC
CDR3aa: CASSLFPGLEGAYEQYF

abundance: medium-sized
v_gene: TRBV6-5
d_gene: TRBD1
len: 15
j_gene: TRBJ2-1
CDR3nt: TGTGCCAGCAGTTACTCTGGACAGGGGGCACGGGAGCAGTTCTTC
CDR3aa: CASSYSGQGAREQFF

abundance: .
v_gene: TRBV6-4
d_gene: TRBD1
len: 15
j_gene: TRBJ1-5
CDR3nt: TGTGCCAGCAGTGCCAGGGGGGATAGCAATCAGCCCCAGCATTTT
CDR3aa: CASSARGDSNQPQHF

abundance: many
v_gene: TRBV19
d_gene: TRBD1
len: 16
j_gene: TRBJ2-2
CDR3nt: TGTGCCAGTAGTAACCGGGACAGGGCCTCGTCCGGGGAGCTGTTTTTT
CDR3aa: CASSNRDRASSGELFF

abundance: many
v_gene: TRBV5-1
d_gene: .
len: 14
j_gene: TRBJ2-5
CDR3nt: TGCGCCAGCAGCTTGACCCAGCGGCGGGAGACCCAGTACTTC
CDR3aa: CASSLTQRRETQYF

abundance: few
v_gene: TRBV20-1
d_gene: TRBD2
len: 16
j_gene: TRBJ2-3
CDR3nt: TGCAGTGCTAACAGCGGGAGGGGGTTGGGTACAGATACGCAGTATTTT
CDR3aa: CSANSGRGLGTDTQYF

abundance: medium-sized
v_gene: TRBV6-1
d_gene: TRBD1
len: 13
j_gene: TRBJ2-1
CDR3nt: TGTGCCAGCGGGGGACAGACCTACAATGAGCAGTTCTTC
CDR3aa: CASGGQTYNEQFF

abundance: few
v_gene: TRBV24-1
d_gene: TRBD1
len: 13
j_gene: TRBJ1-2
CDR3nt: TGTGCCACCAGTTATTCACAGGGGGGTGGCTACACCTTC
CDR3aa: CATSYSQGGGYTF

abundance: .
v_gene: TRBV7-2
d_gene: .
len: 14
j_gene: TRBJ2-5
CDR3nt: TGTGCCAGCACCAAGGGGATCAGACAAGAGACCCAGTACTTC
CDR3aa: CASTKGIRQETQYF

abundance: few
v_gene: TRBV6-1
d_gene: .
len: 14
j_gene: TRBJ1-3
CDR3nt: TGTGCCAGCAGGCAGGGGCCCTCTGGAGAAACCATATATTTT
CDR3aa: CASRQGPSGETIYF

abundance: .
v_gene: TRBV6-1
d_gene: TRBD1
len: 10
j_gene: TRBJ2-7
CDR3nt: TGTGCCACGGGACAGTACGAGCAGTACTTC
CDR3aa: CATGQYEQYF

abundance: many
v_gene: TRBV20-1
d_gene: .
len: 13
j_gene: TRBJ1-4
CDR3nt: TGCAGTGCCCGTTCGGGGGAAAGTGAAAAACTGTTTTTT
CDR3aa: CSARSGESEKLFF

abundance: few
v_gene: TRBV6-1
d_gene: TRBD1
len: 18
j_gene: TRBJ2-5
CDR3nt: TGTGCCAGTGGCACGTGGATTAAAACCGGGACAGGGACGGAGACCCAGTACTTC
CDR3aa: CASGTWIKTGTGTETQYF

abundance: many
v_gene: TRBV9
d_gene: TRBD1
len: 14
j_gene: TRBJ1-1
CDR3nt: TGTGCCAGCCGCCCAACAGGGGAGAACACTGAAGCTTTCTTT
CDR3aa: CASRPTGENTEAFF

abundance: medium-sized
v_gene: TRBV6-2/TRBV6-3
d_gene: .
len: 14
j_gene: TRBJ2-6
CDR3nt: TGTGCCAGCAGCGGGGGCCCTGGGGCCAACGTCCTGACTTTC
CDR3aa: CASSGGPGANVLTF

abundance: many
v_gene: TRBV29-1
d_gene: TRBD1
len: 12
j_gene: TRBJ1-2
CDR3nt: TGCAGCGGACAGGGGGCTAACTATGGCTACACCTTC
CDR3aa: CSGQGANYGYTF

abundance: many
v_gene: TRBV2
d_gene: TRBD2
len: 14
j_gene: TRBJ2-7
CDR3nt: TGTGCCAGCACGGGGGGGGGTGAGGCCTACGAGCAGTACTTC
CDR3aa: CASTGGGEAYEQYF

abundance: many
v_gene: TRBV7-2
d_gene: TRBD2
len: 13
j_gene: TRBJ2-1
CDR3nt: TGTGCCAGCAGCTGGGAGGGCCGGGGTGAGCAGTTCTTC
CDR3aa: CASSWEGRGEQFF

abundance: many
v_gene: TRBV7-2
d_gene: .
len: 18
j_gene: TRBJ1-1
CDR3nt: TGTGCCAGCAGCTTTGGGGAATGGGACCGAAAAACGGGCGCTGAAGCTTTCTTT
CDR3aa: CASSFGEWDRKTGAEAFF

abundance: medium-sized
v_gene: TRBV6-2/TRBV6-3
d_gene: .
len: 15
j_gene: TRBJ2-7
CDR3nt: TGTGCCAGCACCCTTACGTCCGGGAGCTCCTACGAGCAGTACTTC
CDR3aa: CASTLTSGSSYEQYF

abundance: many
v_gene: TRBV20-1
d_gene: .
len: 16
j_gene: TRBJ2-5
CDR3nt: TGCAGTGCTAGAGATTTTGAGGGTGCGGTCCAAGAGACCCAGTACTTC
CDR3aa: CSARDFEGAVQETQYF

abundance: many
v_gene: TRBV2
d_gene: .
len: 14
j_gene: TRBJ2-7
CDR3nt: TGTGCCAGCAGTGAAGGACTGAGAGGCTACGAGCAGTACTTC
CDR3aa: CASSEGLRGYEQYF

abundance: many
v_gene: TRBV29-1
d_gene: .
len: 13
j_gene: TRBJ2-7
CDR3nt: TGCAGCGTTGAAGGGCAGAGCTCCTACGAGCAGTACTTC
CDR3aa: CSVEGQSSYEQYF

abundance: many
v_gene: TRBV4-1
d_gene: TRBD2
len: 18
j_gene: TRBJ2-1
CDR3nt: TGCGCCAGCAGCCAAGATCCCCTAGCGGGACTCTCCTACAATGAGCAGTTCTTC
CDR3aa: CASSQDPLAGLSYNEQFF

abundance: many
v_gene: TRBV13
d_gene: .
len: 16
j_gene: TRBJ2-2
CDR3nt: TGTGCCAGCAGCTTAGGGCAGACCTCGAACACCGGGGAGCTGTTTTTT
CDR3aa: CASSLGQTSNTGELFF

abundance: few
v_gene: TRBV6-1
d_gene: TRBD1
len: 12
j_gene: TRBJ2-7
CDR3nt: TGTGCCAGCAGGGGACAGGGGAACGAGCAGTACTTC
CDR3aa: CASRGQGNEQYF

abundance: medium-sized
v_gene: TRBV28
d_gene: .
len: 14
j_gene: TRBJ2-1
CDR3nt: TGTGCCATCAGAACAGGGCCTAACTACAATGAGCAGTTCTTC
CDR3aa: CAIRTGPNYNEQFF

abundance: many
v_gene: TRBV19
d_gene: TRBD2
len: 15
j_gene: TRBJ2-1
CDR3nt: TGTGCCAGTAGTCCGACTAGCGGCCCTTACAATGAGCAGTTCTTC
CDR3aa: CASSPTSGPYNEQFF

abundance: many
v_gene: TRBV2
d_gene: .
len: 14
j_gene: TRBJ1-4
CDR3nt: TGTGCCAGCAGGGAGGGATCTGCGAATGAAAAACTGTTTTTT
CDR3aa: CASREGSANEKLFF

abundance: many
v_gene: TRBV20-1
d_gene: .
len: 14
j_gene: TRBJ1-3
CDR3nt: TGCAGCTCGCCTGGGCCCAACTCTGGAAACACCATATATTTT
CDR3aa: CSSPGPNSGNTIYF

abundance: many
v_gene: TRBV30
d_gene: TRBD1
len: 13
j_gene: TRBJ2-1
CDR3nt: TGTGCCGCGGACAGGGGATCCTACAATGAGCAGTTCTTC
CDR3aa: CAADRGSYNEQFF

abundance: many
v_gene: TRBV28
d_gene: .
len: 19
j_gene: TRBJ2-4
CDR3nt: TGTGCCAGCAGTTTGGCAGGTGGGAGTTTCTTAGGCACCAAAAACATTCAGTACTTC
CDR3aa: CASSLAGGSFLGTKNIQYF

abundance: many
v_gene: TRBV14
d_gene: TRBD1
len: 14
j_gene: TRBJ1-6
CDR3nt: TGTGCCAGCGTCGGACAGGCAGATAATTCACCCCTCCACTTT
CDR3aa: CASVGQADNSPLHF

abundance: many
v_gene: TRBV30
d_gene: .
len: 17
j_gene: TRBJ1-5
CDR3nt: TGTGCCTGGAGTCACATTAAGGGTACGGGTGGCAATCAGCCCCAGCATTTT
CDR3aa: CAWSHIKGTGGNQPQHF

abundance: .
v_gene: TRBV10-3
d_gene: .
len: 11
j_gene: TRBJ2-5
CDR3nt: TGTGCCACGACGAAGGAGGAGACCCGGTACTTC
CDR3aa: CATTKEETRYF

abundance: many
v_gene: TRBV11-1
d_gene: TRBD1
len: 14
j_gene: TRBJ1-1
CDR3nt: TGTGCCAGCAGCCCCGAGGGGACAGGTTTTGAAGCTTTCTTT
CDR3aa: CASSPEGTGFEAFF

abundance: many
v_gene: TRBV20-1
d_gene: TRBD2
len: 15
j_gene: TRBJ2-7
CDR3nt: TGCAGTGCTACGCCGGGACTAGCGGCGGTATACGAGCAGTACTTC
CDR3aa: CSATPGLAAVYEQYF

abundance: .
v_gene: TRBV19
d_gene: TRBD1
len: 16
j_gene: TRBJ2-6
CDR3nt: TGTGCCAGTGCGGGGACAGGGGGCTCTGGGGCCAAAGTCCTGACTTTC
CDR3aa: CASAGTGGSGAKVLTF